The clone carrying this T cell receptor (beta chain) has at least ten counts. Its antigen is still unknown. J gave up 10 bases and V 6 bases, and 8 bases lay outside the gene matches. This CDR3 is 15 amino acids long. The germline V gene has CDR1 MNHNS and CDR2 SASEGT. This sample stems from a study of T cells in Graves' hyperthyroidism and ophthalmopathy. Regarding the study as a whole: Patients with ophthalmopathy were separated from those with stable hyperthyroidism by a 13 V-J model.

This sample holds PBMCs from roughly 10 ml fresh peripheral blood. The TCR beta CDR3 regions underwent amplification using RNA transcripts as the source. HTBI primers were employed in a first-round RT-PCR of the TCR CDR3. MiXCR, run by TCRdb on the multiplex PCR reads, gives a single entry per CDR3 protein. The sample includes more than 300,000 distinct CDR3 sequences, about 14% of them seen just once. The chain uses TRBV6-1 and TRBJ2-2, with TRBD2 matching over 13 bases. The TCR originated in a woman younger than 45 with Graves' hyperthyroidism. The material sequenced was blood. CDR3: CASRPGLAGVVELFF. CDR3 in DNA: TGTGCCAGCAGACCCGGACTAGCGGGAGTGGTGGAGCTGTTTTTT.